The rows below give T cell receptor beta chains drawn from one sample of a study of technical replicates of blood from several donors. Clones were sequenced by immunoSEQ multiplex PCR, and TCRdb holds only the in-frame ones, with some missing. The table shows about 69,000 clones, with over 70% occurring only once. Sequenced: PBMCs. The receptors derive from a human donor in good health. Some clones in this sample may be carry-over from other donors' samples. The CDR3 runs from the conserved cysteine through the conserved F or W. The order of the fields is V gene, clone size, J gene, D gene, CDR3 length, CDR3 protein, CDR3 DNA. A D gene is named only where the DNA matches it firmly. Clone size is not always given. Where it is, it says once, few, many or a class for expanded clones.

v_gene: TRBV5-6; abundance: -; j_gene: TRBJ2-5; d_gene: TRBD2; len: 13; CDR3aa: CASGLAGEETQYF; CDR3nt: TGTGCCAGCGGACTAGCGGGGGAAGAGACCCAGTACTTC
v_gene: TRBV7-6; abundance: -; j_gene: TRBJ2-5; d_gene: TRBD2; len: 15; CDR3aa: CASSLEAGGRETQYF; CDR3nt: TGTGCCAGCAGCTTAGAAGCGGGGGGGAGAGAGACCCAGTACTTC
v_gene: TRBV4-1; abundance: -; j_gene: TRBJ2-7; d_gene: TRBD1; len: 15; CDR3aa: CASSQSGDRDYEQYF; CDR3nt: TGCGCCAGCAGCCAAAGCGGGGACAGGGATTACGAGCAGTACTTC
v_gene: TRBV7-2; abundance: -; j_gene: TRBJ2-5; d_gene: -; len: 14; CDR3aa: CASSPSSGGETQYF; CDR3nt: TGTGCCAGCAGCCCCTCTAGTGGAGGAGAGACCCAGTACTTC
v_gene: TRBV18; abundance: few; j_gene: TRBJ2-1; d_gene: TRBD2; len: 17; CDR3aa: CASSPKGLAGSYNEQFF; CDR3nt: TGTGCCAGCTCACCCAAGGGACTAGCGGGTTCGTACAATGAGCAGTTCTTC
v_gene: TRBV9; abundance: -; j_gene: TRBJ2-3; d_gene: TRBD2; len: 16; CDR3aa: CASSESGGPSTDTQYF; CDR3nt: TGTGCCAGCAGCGAAAGCGGGGGCCCTAGCACAGATACGCAGTATTTT
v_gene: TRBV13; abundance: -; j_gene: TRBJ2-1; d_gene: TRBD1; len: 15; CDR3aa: CASSYGTGAHNEQFF; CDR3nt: TGTGCCAGCAGCTACGGGACAGGGGCCCACAATGAGCAGTTCTTC
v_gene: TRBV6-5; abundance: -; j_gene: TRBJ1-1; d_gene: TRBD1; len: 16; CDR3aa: CASSYTPGQQNTEAFF; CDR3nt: TGTGCCAGCAGTTACACCCCGGGACAGCAGAACACTGAAGCTTTCTTT
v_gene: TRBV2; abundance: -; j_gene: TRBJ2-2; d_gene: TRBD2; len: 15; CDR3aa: CASSGLAGNTGELFF; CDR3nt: TGTGCCAGCAGCGGACTAGCGGGGAACACCGGGGAGCTGTTTTTT
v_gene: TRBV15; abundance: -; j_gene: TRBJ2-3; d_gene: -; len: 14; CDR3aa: CAAPSVARVGTQYF; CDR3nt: TGTGCCGCGCCGAGTGTGGCCAGGGTGGGTACGCAGTATTTT
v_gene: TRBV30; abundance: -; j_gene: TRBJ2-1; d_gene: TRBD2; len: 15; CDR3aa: CAWSLRTSGVNEQFF; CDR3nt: TGTGCCTGGAGTCTTCGGACTAGCGGGGTGAATGAGCAGTTCTTC
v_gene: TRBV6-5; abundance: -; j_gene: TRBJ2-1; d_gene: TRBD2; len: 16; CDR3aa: CASSYRGGGARNEQFF; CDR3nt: TGTGCCAGCAGTTACCGAGGCGGGGGGGCCAGGAATGAGCAGTTCTTC
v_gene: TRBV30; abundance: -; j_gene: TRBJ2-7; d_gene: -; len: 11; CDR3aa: CAWSQGFEQYF; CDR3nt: TGTGCCTGGAGTCAGGGTTTCGAGCAGTACTTC
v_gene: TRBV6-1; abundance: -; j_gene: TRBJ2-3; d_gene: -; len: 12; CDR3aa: CASSPSADTQYF; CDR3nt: TGTGCCAGCAGTCCTAGCGCAGATACGCAGTATTTT
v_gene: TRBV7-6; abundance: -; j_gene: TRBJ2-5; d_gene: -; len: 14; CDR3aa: CASTAGRRQETQYF; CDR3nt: TGTGCCAGCACCGCAGGCAGGCGACAAGAGACCCAGTACTTC
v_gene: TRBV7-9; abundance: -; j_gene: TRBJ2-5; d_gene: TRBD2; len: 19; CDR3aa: CASRPAWGTSGGIQETQYF; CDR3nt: TGTGCCAGCAGACCCGCTTGGGGGACTAGCGGGGGGATCCAAGAGACCCAGTACTTC
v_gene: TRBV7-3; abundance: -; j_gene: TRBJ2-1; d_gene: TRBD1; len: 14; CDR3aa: CASSLTGVTNEQFF; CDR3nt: TGTGCCAGCAGCTTGACAGGGGTCACCAATGAGCAGTTCTTC
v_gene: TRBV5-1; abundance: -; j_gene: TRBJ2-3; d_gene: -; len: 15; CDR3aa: CASSPRDSGGDTQYF; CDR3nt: TGCGCCAGCAGCCCGCGGGACTCAGGAGGAGATACGCAGTATTTT
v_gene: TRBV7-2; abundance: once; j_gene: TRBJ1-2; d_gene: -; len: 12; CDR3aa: CASSLYRDGYTF; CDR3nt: TGTGCCAGCAGCTTATACAGGGACGGCTACACCTTC
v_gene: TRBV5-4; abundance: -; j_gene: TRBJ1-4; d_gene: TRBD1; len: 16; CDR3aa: CASSPDRQGRGEKLFF; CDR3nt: TGTGCCAGCAGCCCGGACCGACAGGGGAGAGGTGAAAAACTGTTTTTT
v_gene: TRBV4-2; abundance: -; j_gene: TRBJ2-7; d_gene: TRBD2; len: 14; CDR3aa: CASSPGLAVHEQYF; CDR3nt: TGTGCCAGCAGCCCGGGACTAGCTGTCCACGAGCAGTACTTC
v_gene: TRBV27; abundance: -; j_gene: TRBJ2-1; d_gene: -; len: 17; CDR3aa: CASSFYRTDDGNNEQFF; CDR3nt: TGTGCCAGCAGTTTCTACCGGACAGATGATGGGAACAATGAGCAGTTCTTC
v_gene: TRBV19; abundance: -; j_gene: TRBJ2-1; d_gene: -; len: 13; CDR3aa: CASSIAGYNEQFF; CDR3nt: TGTGCCAGTAGTATAGCCGGGTACAATGAGCAGTTCTTC
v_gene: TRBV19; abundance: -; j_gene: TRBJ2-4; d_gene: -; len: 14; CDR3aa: CASSIDGARNIQYF; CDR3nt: TGTGCCAGTAGTATAGATGGAGCAAGAAACATTCAGTACTTC
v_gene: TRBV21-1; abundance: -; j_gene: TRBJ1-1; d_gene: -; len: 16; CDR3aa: CASSMGRTGENTEAFF; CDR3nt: TGTGCCAGCAGCATGGGACGGACAGGCGAGAACACTGAAGCTTTCTTT
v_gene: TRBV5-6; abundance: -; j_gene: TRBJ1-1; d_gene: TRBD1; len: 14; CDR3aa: CASSRDRTYTEAFF; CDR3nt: TGTGCCAGCAGTAGGGACAGAACGTACACTGAAGCTTTCTTT
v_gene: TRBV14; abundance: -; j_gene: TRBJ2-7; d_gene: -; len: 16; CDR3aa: CASSPLGQTLNYEQYF; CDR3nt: TGTGCCAGCAGCCCACTTGGACAGACCCTAAACTACGAGCAGTACTTC
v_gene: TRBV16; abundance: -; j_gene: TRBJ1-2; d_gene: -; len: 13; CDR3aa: CASSMGGTNGYTF; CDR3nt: TGTGCCAGCAGCATGGGGGGTACGAATGGCTACACCTTC
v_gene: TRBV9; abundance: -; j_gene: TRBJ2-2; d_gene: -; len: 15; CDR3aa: CASSVGLGVTGELFF; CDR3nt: TGTGCCAGCAGCGTAGGGTTAGGGGTAACCGGGGAGCTGTTTTTT
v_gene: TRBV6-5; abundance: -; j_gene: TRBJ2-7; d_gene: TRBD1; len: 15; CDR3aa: CASSGQGLTGYEQYF; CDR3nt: TGTGCCAGCAGTGGACAGGGCCTCACCGGCTACGAGCAGTACTTC
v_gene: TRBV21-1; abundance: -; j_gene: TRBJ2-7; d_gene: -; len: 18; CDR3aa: CASKLLFGGMGKVYEQYF; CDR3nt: TGTGCCAGCAAGTTATTGTTTGGAGGGATGGGAAAGGTCTACGAGCAGTACTTC
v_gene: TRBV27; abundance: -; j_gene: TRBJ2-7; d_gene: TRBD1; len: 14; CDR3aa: CATALGQGFYEQYF; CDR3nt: TGTGCCACGGCGCTGGGACAGGGATTCTACGAGCAGTACTTC
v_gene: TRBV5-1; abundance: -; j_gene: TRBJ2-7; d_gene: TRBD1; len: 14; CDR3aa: CASSWTGVLYEQYF; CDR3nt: TGCGCCAGCAGCTGGACAGGGGTTCTCTACGAGCAGTACTTC
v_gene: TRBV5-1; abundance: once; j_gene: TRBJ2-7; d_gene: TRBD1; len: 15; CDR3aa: CASVLGTGGSYEQYF; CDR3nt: TGCGCCAGCGTCTTGGGGACAGGGGGTTCCTACGAGCAGTACTTC
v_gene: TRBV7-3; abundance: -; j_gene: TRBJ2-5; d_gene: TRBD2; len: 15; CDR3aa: CASSLTGGAFGTQYF; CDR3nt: TGTGCCAGCAGCCTCACCGGGGGGGCCTTTGGGACCCAGTACTTC
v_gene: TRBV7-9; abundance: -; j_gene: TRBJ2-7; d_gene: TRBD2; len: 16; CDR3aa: CASSLSNSAGGNEQYF; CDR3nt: TGTGCCAGCAGCTTAAGTAATTCGGCGGGAGGAAACGAGCAGTACTTC
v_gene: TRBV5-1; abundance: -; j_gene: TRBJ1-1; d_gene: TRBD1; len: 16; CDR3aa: CASSPGTGGRNTEAFF; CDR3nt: TGCGCCAGCAGCCCTGGGACAGGGGGCAGGAACACTGAAGCTTTCTTT
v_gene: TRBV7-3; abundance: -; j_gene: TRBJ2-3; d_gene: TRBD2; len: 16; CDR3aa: CASSLGGTSGTDTQYF; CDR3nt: TGTGCCAGCAGCTTAGGTGGGACTAGCGGGACAGATACGCAGTATTTT
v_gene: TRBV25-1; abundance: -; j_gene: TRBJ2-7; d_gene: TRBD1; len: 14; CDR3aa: CASTRTGTTYEQYF; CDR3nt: TGTGCCAGCACTAGGACAGGGACGACCTACGAGCAGTACTTC
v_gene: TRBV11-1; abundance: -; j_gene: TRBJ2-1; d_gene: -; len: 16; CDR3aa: CASSLYSVAVYNEQFF; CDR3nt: TGTGCCAGCAGCTTATACTCGGTAGCGGTATACAATGAGCAGTTCTTC
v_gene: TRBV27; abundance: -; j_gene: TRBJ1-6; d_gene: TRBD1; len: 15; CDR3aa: CASRVTGIYNSPLHF; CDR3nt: TGTGCCAGCAGGGTGACAGGGATCTATAATTCACCCCTCCACTTT
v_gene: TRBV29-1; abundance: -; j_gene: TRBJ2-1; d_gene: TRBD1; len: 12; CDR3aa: CSVEDETGGVFF; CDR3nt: TGCAGCGTTGAAGATGAAACAGGGGGCGTGTTCTTC
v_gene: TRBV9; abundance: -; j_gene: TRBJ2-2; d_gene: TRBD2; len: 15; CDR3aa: CASSVRGREVGELFF; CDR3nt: TGTGCCAGCAGTGTTCGGGGGAGGGAAGTCGGGGAGCTGTTTTTT
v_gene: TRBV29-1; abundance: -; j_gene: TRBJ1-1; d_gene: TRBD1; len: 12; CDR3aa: CSVEGEGGEAFF; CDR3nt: TGCAGCGTTGAGGGAGAAGGGGGCGAAGCTTTCTTT
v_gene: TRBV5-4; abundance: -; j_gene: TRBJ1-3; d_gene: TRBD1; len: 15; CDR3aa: CASSRTGDSGNTIYF; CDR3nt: TGTGCCAGCAGCCGTACAGGGGACTCTGGAAACACCATATATTTT
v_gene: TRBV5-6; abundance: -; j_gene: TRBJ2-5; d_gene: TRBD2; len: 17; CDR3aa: CASSRTSGRGGLETQYF; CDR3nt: TGTGCCAGCAGCAGGACTAGCGGGAGAGGGGGTTTAGAGACCCAGTACTTC
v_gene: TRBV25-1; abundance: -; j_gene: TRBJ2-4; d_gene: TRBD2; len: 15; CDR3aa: CASSDASGGKNIQYF; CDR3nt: TGTGCCAGCAGTGATGCTAGCGGGGGGAAAAACATTCAGTACTTC
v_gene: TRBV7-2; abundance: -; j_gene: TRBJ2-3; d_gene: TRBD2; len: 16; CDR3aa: CASSLAGLAGGHTQYF; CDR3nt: TGTGCCAGCAGCTTAGCGGGACTAGCGGGGGGTCATACGCAGTATTTT
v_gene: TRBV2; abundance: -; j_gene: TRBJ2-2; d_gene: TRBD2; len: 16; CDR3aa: CASWGTSGRGTGELFF; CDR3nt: TGTGCCAGCTGGGGGACTAGCGGGAGGGGGACCGGGGAGCTGTTTTTT
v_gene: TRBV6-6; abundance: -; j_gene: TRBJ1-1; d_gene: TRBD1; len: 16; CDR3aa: CASSRDRGEGLTEAFF; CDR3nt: TGTGCCAGCAGTCGAGACAGGGGCGAGGGGTTAACTGAAGCTTTCTTT
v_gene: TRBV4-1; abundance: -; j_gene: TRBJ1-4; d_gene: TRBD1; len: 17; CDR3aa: CASSQPLQGVANEKLFF; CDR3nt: TGCGCCAGCAGCCAGCCCTTACAGGGGGTAGCTAATGAAAAACTGTTTTTT
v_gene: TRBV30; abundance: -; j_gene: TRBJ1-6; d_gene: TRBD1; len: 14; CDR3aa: CAWSLRTGDSPLHF; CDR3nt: TGTGCCTGGAGTCTTCGGACAGGAGATTCACCCCTCCACTTT